The clone carrying this TCR beta chain was detected only a few times. Its antigen remains unknown. The data are from a study of cytomegalovirus exposure and HLA in healthy donors. Study overall: Around 81% of 300 to 450 genotyped donors fell in the Caucasian-associated ancestry cluster. Overall study results and limits: Most sequenced TCRs were rare (though some public TCRs occurred in many donors). The listing of 160 or so TCR beta chains classed them as cytomegalovirus-associated.

Germline V CDR1 and CDR2: MNHNS, SASEGT. V was cut by 0 bases and J by 0 bases, with 23 bases left in between. The CDR3 consists of 21 residues. It was with 60 Vbeta and 13 Jbeta primers that the PCR ran. Generated by immunoSEQ multiplex PCR, the TCRdb table keeps only in-frame clones and is missing some. This sample has about 84,000 clones, with around 66% found just once. The TCR comes from a woman between 40 and 50 years old in good health and CMV-seropositive. This chain uses TRBV6-1 with TRBJ1-4; possible D gene TRBD1, 6 bases. The specimen was PBMCs. The CDR3 spells CASSEAMGTWREPSTNEKLFF. CDR3 nucleotide sequence: TGTGCCAGCAGTGAAGCAATGGGGACATGGCGAGAGCCGTCAACTAATGAAAAACTGTTTTTT.